One sample yielded the 9 T cell receptor beta chains listed below, sequenced in a study of Graves' ophthalmopathy and Graves' hyperthyroidism. The authors amplified TCR beta CDR3 regions, and they did so from RNA transcripts for repertoire sequencing. Investigators did first-round RT-PCR with HTBI primers, then second-round multiplex PCR. TCRdb reprocessed the multiplex PCR reads via MiXCR and lists one record per CDR3 protein. The table lists over a million distinct CDR3 sequences, about 38% of them singletons, with 8.5% to 14% in the top ten. The sample taken for sequencing was peripheral blood or thyroid tissue (not recorded which). These receptors all stem from an adult man with Graves' hyperthyroidism.

The chain couples TRBV7-7 to TRBJ2-7; TRBD2 matches 9 bases. There are 16 residues in the CDR3. V lost 5 bases, J lost 3 bases, and 11 bases stayed unmatched. Per the germline V gene, CDR1 is SSHAT and CDR2 is FNYEAQ (reference sequence). In DNA, the CDR3 is TGTGCCAGCAGCCAAGATCATGGCGGGAGGGACTACGAGCAGTACTTC. The encoded protein is CASSQDHGGRDYEQYF.

The V gene is TRBV4-3, the J gene TRBJ2-7; possibly TRBD1 for D (6 bases). The germline V and J ends were trimmed by 0 bases and 3 bases, with 12 bases remaining between them. This CDR3 contains 15 residues. Germline CDR1 is LGHNA and CDR2 is YSLEER. CDR3: CASSQEIWGLYEQYF. The CDR3 DNA follows: TGCGCCAGCAGCCAAGAAATTTGGGGGCTCTACGAGCAGTACTTC.

This clonotype was recorded many times. The J gene is TRBJ1-6, the V gene TRBV7-9; 10 nucleotides line up with TRBD1. Germline loops: CDR1 SEHNR, CDR2 FQNEAQ (reference sequence). This CDR3 spans 17 amino acids. The junction had 11 bases not matched to a gene; V was cut back by 5 bases and J by 7 bases. DNA for the CDR3: TGTGCCAGCAGCACCAACATCGACAGGGGGCGAAATTCACCCCTCCACTTT. The encoded protein is CASSTNIDRGRNSPLHF.

This clonotype was seen more than once but under ten times. This CDR3 is missing its conserved last phenylalanine or tryptophan, likely due to a read error. The limits of the CDR3 on the DNA are not certain, so only TCRdb's listed CDR3 is given. J is TRBJ2-5 and V is TRBV29-1; the D call TRBD1 from the table was never checked on the DNA. Germline V gene sequence: CDR1 SQVTM, CDR2 ANQGSEA. Termini included, the CDR3 measures 8 amino acids. CDR3 amino acids: CSVEGGDR.

The CDR3 nucleotides are TGTGCCAGTAGTACCCGGAACAGGAGGAACACTGAAGCTTTCTTT. As protein: CASSTRNRRNTEAFF. The chain combines TRBV19 with TRBJ1-1, with D perhaps TRBD1 (5 bases). The germline V gene encodes CDR1 LNHDA and CDR2 SQIVND (reference sequence). CDR3 size: 15 residues. The V end was cut by 4 bases, the J end by 1 base, with 13 bases between.

This clonotype was recorded many times. Because the CDR3's place on the DNA is in doubt, the DNA is left out and the CDR3 is given as listed by TCRdb. The chain combines TRBV5-8 with TRBJ1-2; the table assigns TRBD1, which was not confirmed against the DNA. Germline V lookup: CDR1 SGHTS, CDR2 YDEGEE. The CDR3 region is 12 residues in length, termini included. The CDR3 here is CASSLRVASGTF.

This clonotype came up many times. This chain joins TRBV5-5 and TRBJ1-6, with D maybe TRBD1 (5 bases). V was trimmed by 2 bases and J by 5 bases, leaving 11 bases between them. The CDR3 contains 15 residues. Germline assignment: CDR1 SGHKS and CDR2 YYEKEE (reference sequence). CDR3 in DNA: TGTGCCAGCAGCTTCCAGGGTTTAAATAATTCACCCCTCCACTTT. Translated: CASSFQGLNNSPLHF.

The genes are TRBV7-9 and TRBJ1-5; 7 bases match TRBD1. Germline values: CDR1 SEHNR, CDR2 FQNEAQ (reference sequence). Trimming cost V 4 bases and J 5 bases; bases outside gene matches: 5. The CDR3 spans 14 residues. Here the CDR3 reads CASSSYTGDQPQHF. The DNA of the CDR3 is TGTGCCAGCAGCTCATACACAGGGGATCAGCCCCAGCATTTT. The full variable domain, completed using reference TRBV7-9 and TRBJ1-5, is DTGVSQNPRHKITKRGQNVTFRCDPISEHNRLYWYRQTLGQGPEFLTYFQNEAQLEKSRLLSDRFSAERPKGSFSTLEIQRTEQGDSAMYLCASSSYTGDQPQHFGDGTRLSIL.

This clonotype was recorded many times. This chain uses TRBV20-1 with TRBJ1-4; D is unclear. The ends were cut back, 6 bases at V and 11 bases at J, with 13 bases in the middle. CDR3 length equals 11 residues. Germline CDR1 and CDR2: DFQATT and SNEGSKA (reference sequence). CDR3: CSARITPKLFF. CDR3 coding DNA: TGCAGTGCAAGAATCACACCGAAACTGTTTTTT.